The 25 T cell receptor beta chains in this list originate from one sample, sequenced in a study of cytomegalovirus exposure and HLA in healthy donors. Primers included in the PCR were 60 Vbeta and 13 Jbeta primers. Using immunoSEQ multiplex PCR, the repertoire was profiled, and TCRdb retains in-frame clones only, with some absent. Among under 95,000 clones listed, over 75% were seen once. Sequenced material: PBMCs. These receptors were collected from a boy younger than 18 in good health and CMV-seronegative.

The sample holds one count of this clone. This rearrangement joins TRBV27 to TRBJ2-7, with D perhaps TRBD2 (5 bases). In germline, CDR1 is MNHEY, CDR2 SMNVEV (reference sequence). V was cut by 8 bases and J by 7 bases, with 12 bases left in between. There are 11 residues in the CDR3. The DNA of the CDR3 is TGTGCCAGCGGAAAAGGACTTGAGCAGTACTTC. Its translation is CASGKGLEQYF.

The chain combines TRBV5-1 with TRBJ2-7, with 7 bases identical to TRBD1. Per germline, CDR1 SGHRS and CDR2 YFSETQ. With V trimmed by 0 bases and J by 3 bases, 3 bases remained unmatched. The CDR3 extends over 14 amino acids. The CDR3 region is CASSLGGQSYEQYF. CDR3 DNA: TGCGCCAGCAGCTTGGGGGGACAGAGCTACGAGCAGTACTTC.

The chain carries TRBV9 and TRBJ2-5; tentative D call: TRBD2 (5 bases). From germline, CDR1 is SGDLS and CDR2 YYNGEE. This CDR3 is 12 amino acids long. The germline V and J ends were trimmed by 0 bases and 5 bases, with 5 bases remaining between them. The CDR3 nucleotides are TGTGCCAGCAGCGTAGGCGGGGAGACCCAGTACTTC. Protein: CASSVGGETQYF.

This clone appeared a few times. V usage is TRBV4-1 and J usage is TRBJ1-5, with D possibly TRBD1 on 6 matching bases. Deletions cut 3 bases from V and 5 bases from J, with 20 bases between. This CDR3 has 17 amino acids. Per germline, CDR1 MGHRA and CDR2 YSYEKL. CDR3 protein: CASSHIAGTRIDQPQHF. CDR3 nucleotide sequence: TGCGCCAGCAGCCATATTGCCGGGACAAGAATTGATCAGCCCCAGCATTTT.

The chain is built from TRBV4-1 and TRBJ1-1; D is possibly TRBD1 (5 bases). The CDR3 runs to 17 residues. Between the trimmed V and J ends, which lost 2 bases and 0 bases, there was a span of 16 bases. Germline V gene lookup returns CDR1 MGHRA and CDR2 YSYEKL. The CDR3 loop is CASSQFFAGGVNTEAFF. The CDR3 DNA reads as TGCGCCAGCAGCCAATTCTTTGCGGGGGGGGTGAACACTGAAGCTTTCTTT.

This sequence joins TRBV28 and TRBJ1-5, with a weak D call TRBD1 (5 bases). This CDR3 contains 11 residues. CDR1 MDHEN and CDR2 SYDVKM come from the germline V gene. Trimming removed 10 bases at V and 6 bases at J, with 10 bases between. The CDR3: CATQGGQPQHF. The CDR3 bases are TGTGCCACTCAGGGAGGTCAGCCCCAGCATTTT.

This chain connects TRBV11-3 to TRBJ2-1; TRBD2 might be the D (5 bases). Per germline, CDR1 SGHNT and CDR2 YENEEA. Trimming took 4 bases from V and 3 from J, leaving 13 bases between them. The CDR3 extends over 15 amino acids. The CDR3, as DNA: TGTGCCAGCAGCTCAGGACTGGCCCTCTACAATGAGCAGTTCTTC. It yields the protein CASSSGLALYNEQFF.

The chain combines TRBV9 with TRBJ2-6, with D possibly being TRBD2 (5 bases). CDR3 length: 13 amino acids. Germline-derived CDR1 and CDR2 are SGDLS and YYNGEE. V was trimmed by 9 bases and J by 1 base, leaving 8 bases between them. The CDR3 DNA is TGTGCCACACGAGGGTCTGGGGCCAACGTCCTGACTTTC. Amino acids: CATRGSGANVLTF. Full variable domain (remainder filled in from reference TRBV9 and TRBJ2-6): DSGVTQTPKHLITATGQRVTLRCSPRSGDLSVYWYQQSLDQGLQFLIQYYNGEERAKGNILERFSAQQFPDLHSELNLSSLELGDSALYFCATRGSGANVLTFGAGSRLTVL.

J is TRBJ2-7 and V is TRBV30; 8 bases align to TRBD2. The CDR3 spans 15 residues. The germline V gene has CDR1 GTSNPN and CDR2 SVGIG (reference sequence). V lost 4 bases to trimming and J lost 4 bases; unmatched junction nucleotides: 12. The CDR3, as DNA: TGTGCCTGGAATCCGGGAGGGCCGGGAAAATACGAGCAGTACTTC. Translating it yields CAWNPGGPGKYEQYF.

As for this clone: This specimen includes other DNA sequences encoding the same CDR3. This chain links TRBV6-5 with TRBJ2-7, with D perhaps TRBD2 (6 bases). CDR1 and CDR2 (germline): MNHEY, SVGAGI. The CDR3 is 13 residues long. V gave up 0 bases and J gave up 4 bases, with 7 bases separating them. The CDR3 bases are TGTGCCAGCAGTTACTCGCGGGGTTACGAGCAGTACTTC. Its protein product is CASSYSRGYEQYF.

The V and J genes are TRBV29-1 and TRBJ2-6, with a tentative D call TRBD1 (6 bases). Germline V gives CDR1 SQVTM, CDR2 ANQGSEA. This CDR3 contains 14 residues. The V end lost 6 bases, the J end lost 0 bases, and 9 bases lay between the germline ends. The CDR3 bases are TGCAGCGTCACAGGGTACTCTGGGGCCAACGTCCTGACTTTC. Translation: CSVTGYSGANVLTF.

The V call is TRBV5-1, the J call TRBJ2-5; D is unclear. Germline V CDR1 and CDR2: SGHRS, YFSETQ. CDR3 length: 11 amino acids. The V gene lost 6 bases and the J gene lost 7 bases, with 10 bases spanning the gap. The CDR3 sequence is CASTNSGTQYF. The DNA for the CDR3 is TGCGCCAGCACGAACTCTGGGACCCAGTACTTC.

This chain connects TRBV27 to TRBJ2-7; possible D gene TRBD1, 6 bases. Germline CDR1 is MNHEY and CDR2 is SMNVEV (reference sequence). The CDR3 is made up of 14 amino acids. Trimming removed 5 bases at V and 3 bases at J, with 14 bases between. The CDR3 DNA is TGTGCCAGCAGTCCCACAGGGCGGGTCTACGAGCAGTACTTC. Amino acid sequence: CASSPTGRVYEQYF.

The chain uses TRBV11-2 and TRBJ1-2, with 7 bases matching TRBD1. V dropped 0 bases and J dropped 6; count of bases not matched to a gene: 13. Germline loops: CDR1 SGHAT, CDR2 FQNNGV. The CDR3 runs 17 residues. The CDR3 DNA follows: TGTGCCAGCAGCTTAGATACGAAGAGGGGGCGCACGAATGGCTACACCTTC. Translating it yields CASSLDTKRGRTNGYTF.

The chain combines TRBV5-1 with TRBJ2-7; TRBD2 aligns across 9 bases. The germline V gene has CDR1 SGHRS and CDR2 YFSETQ. The CDR3 contains 14 residues. V lost 0 bases to trimming and J lost 5 bases; unmatched junction nucleotides: 3. Here the CDR3 reads CASSLARTSDEQYF. CDR3 coding DNA: TGCGCCAGCAGCTTGGCCCGGACTAGCGACGAGCAGTACTTC.

The CDR3 DNA is TGTGCCAGCGGATCTCCCAAGCGAGCGGATGAGCAGTTCTTC. It encodes CASGSPKRADEQFF. This chain uses TRBV9 with TRBJ2-1; possibly TRBD2 for D (5 bases). In germline, CDR1 is SGDLS, CDR2 YYNGEE. Between the trimmed V and J ends, which lost 7 bases and 8 bases, there was a span of 19 bases. The CDR3 contains 14 residues. The whole variable domain, filled in from reference TRBV9 and TRBJ2-1, reads DSGVTQTPKHLITATGQRVTLRCSPRSGDLSVYWYQQSLDQGLQFLIQYYNGEERAKGNILERFSAQQFPDLHSELNLSSLELGDSALYFCASGSPKRADEQFFGPGTRLTVL.

V gene TRBV4-3 combines with J gene TRBJ1-5; no firm D call. The length of the CDR3 is 15 residues. Germline V gene lookup returns CDR1 LGHNA and CDR2 YSLEER. The V and J ends lost 0 bases and 2 bases respectively, with 8 bases between them. The CDR3 coding sequence is TGCGCCAGCAGCCAAGACGACCGGGGCAATCAGCCCCAGCATTTT. Its translation is CASSQDDRGNQPQHF.

The chain links TRBV27 to TRBJ1-6, with D tentatively TRBD1 (5 bases). Germline CDR1 and CDR2: MNHEY and SMNVEV (reference sequence). V lost 2 bases and J lost 9, with 8 bases in between. The CDR3 runs 13 residues. CDR3 sequence reads: CASSLQGSSPLHF. The CDR3 DNA reads TGTGCCAGCAGTTTACAGGGTAGTTCACCCCTCCACTTT.

V usage is TRBV10-3 and J usage is TRBJ1-5; possible D gene TRBD1, 5 bases. This CDR3 spans 13 amino acids. Germline-derived CDR1 and CDR2 are ENHRY and SYGVKD. V was pared by 8 bases and J by 5 bases, with 13 bases between. The CDR3 coding sequence is TGTGCCATCTGTTCAGGGTTCGATCAGCCCCAGCATTTT. This gives the protein CAICSGFDQPQHF.

This clone has more than one count but fewer than ten. The chain uses TRBV2 and TRBJ2-7; tentative D call: TRBD2 (6 bases). Germline V gene sequence: CDR1 SNHLY, CDR2 FYNNEI. Trimming stripped 2 bases from V and 4 bases from J, with 15 bases between. The CDR3 is made up of 15 amino acids. The CDR3 reads CASSESAGWGYEQYF. For the CDR3, the DNA is TGTGCCAGCAGTGAATCGGCGGGGTGGGGATACGAGCAGTACTTC.

This chain links TRBV9 with TRBJ1-1; D might be TRBD1 (5 bases). V was cut by 3 bases and J by 4 bases, with 19 bases left in between. The CDR3 has 16 residues. Germline loops: CDR1 SGDLS, CDR2 YYNGEE. CDR3: CASSAGGTGRPTEAFF. As DNA, the CDR3 is TGTGCCAGCAGCGCGGGGGGGACCGGGCGACCCACTGAAGCTTTCTTT.

This clone was recorded once. The chain joins TRBV7-9 to TRBJ2-7; a weak D match, TRBD1 (6 bases). CDR3 length equals 12 residues. Germline CDR1 reads SEHNR; CDR2 reads FQNEAQ (reference sequence). V gave up 4 bases and J gave up 11 bases, with 15 bases separating them. CDR3 sequence reads: CASSSDPQGEYF. In DNA, the CDR3 is TGTGCCAGCAGCTCAGACCCACAGGGAGAGTACTTC.

This clone was detected a few times. The V gene is TRBV29-1, the J gene TRBJ1-2, with D possibly being TRBD1 (6 bases). The CDR3 extends over 13 amino acids. CDR1 and CDR2 (germline): SQVTM, ANQGSEA. V lost 1 base, J lost 7 bases, and 13 bases lay in between. CDR3 nucleotides: TGCAGCGTTGAAGGAGCAGGGGACGGTGGCTACACCTTC. This encodes CSVEGAGDGGYTF. Together with reference TRBV29-1 and TRBJ1-2, the CDR3 gives the full variable domain: SAVISQKPSRDICQRGTSLTIQCQVDSQVTMMFWYRQQPGQSLTLIATANQGSEATYESGFVIDKFPISRPNLTFSTLTVSNMSPEDSSIYLCSVEGAGDGGYTFGSGTRLTVV.

The rearrangement joins TRBV6-6 to TRBJ2-5; possibly TRBD1 for D (6 bases). V lost 7 bases, J lost 3 bases, and 15 bases lay in between. Germline V CDR1 and CDR2: MNHNY, SVGAGI (reference sequence). The CDR3 contains 14 residues. CDR3 sequence: CASIPSDRKETQYF. The CDR3 DNA is TGTGCCAGCATCCCCTCGGACAGAAAAGAGACCCAGTACTTC.

The V call is TRBV29-1, the J call TRBJ2-1; no firm D call. The germline V and J ends were trimmed by 0 bases and 3 bases, with 3 bases remaining between them. Germline values: CDR1 SQVTM, CDR2 ANQGSEA. There are 12 residues in the CDR3. The CDR3: CSVEDNYNEQFF. Here the CDR3 DNA reads TGCAGCGTTGAAGATAACTACAATGAGCAGTTCTTC.